The following is a T cell receptor beta chain sequence with its context. Its antigen is currently unknown. Germline loops: CDR1 MNHEY, CDR2 SVGAGI. This CDR3 is built from 15 residues. After removal of 6 bases from V and 2 bases from J, the junction contained 10 bases not matched to a gene. This record belongs to a study of shared clonotypes between healthy human individuals. General study findings and limits: A limitation of the genetic and exposure-history diversity represented arose from few donors. Sorted-subset sequencing, rarefaction showed, was incomplete despite large depth.

The assay was run at deep level. Authors' methods: ImmunoSEQ output lacked quality scores and full-length reads, limiting matched filtering. Clones were sequenced by immunoSEQ multiplex PCR, and TCRdb holds only the in-frame ones, with some missing. For V, J and clone size, that table is used; D and trimming come from the DNA. Of roughly 2.1 million clones in the sample, about 92% were seen once. Naive CD8 cells lacked CD45RO and underwent positive selection for CCR7, leaving out terminally differentiated effector memory CD45RA+ cells. The chain employs TRBV6-5 and TRBJ2-7; 7 bases agree with TRBD2. The sequenced sample was naive CD8+ T cells from PBMCs. The TCR was taken from a man aged 18-30 years in good health. Some clones in this sample may be carry-over from other donors' samples. The chain's CDR3 is CASSLRGEVPYEQYF. The CDR3, as DNA: TGTGCCAGCAGCCTCCGGGGGGAGGTACCCTACGAGCAGTACTTC.